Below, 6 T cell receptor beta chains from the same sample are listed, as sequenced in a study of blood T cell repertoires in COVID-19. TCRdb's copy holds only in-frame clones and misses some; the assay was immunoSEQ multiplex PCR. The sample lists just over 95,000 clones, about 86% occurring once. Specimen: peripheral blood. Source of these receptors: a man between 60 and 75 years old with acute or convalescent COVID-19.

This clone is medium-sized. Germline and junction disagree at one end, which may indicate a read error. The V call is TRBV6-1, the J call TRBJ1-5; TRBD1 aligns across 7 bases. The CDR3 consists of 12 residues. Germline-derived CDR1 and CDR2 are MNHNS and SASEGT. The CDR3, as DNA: TGTGCCAGCAATGAACAGGGGCAGCCCCAGCATTTT. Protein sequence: CASNEQGQPQHF.

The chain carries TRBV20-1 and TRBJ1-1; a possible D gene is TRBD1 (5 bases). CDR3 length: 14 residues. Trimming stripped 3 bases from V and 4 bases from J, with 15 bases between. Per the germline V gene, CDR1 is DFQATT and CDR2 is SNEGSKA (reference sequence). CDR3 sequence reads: CSASKEARGTEAFF. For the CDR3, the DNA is TGCAGTGCTAGTAAAGAGGCTAGGGGCACTGAAGCTTTCTTT.

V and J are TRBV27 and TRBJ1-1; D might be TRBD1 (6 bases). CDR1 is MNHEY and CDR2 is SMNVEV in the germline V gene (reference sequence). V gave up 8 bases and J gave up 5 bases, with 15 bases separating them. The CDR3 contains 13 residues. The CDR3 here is CASRLQGWTEAFF. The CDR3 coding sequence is TGTGCCAGCCGCCTACAGGGTTGGACTGAAGCTTTCTTT.

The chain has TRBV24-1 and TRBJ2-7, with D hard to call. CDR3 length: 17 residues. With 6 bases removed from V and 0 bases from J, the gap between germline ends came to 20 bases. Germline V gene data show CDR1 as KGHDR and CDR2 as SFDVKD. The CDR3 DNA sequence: TGTGCCACCAGTACCTCTATTACGGTGCAGGACTCCTACGAGCAGTACGTC. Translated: CATSTSITVQDSYEQYV.

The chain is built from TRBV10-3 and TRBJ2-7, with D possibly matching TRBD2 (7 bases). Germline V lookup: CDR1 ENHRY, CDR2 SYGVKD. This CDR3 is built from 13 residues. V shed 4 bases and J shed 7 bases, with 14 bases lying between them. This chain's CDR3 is CAISGGGGVEQYV. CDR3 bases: TGTGCCATCAGTGGGGGAGGGGGGGTAGAGCAGTACGTC.

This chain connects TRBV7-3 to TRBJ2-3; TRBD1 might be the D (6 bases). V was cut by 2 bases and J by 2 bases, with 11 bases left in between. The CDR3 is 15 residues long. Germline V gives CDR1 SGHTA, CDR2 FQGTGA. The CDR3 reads CASSLLGADTDTQYF. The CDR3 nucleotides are TGTGCCAGCAGCTTATTGGGGGCCGACACAGATACGCAGTATTTT.